This record looks at one T cell receptor (beta chain) sequence and its context. Its antigen is still unknown. These data come from a study of shared clonotypes between healthy human individuals. The wider study: Contributing individuals were a couple of females and a few males aged 18 to 49. Points from the study as a whole: The authors expected sequencing depth to affect clonotype sharing among donors.

TCRdb keeps only in-frame clones here, not all; method: immunoSEQ multiplex PCR. This table holds approximately 2,000,000 clones, just under 95% found once. Germline assignment: CDR1 SGHAT and CDR2 FQNNGV. V was pared by 4 bases and J by 0 bases, with 18 bases between. The CDR3 is 17 residues long. The chain carries TRBV11-2 and TRBJ1-1, with D hard to call. The sample taken for sequencing was naive CD4+ T cells from PBMCs. The subset: CD45RA+ positively selected. The sequence came from a man younger than 35 in good health. Some clones in this sample may be carry-over from other donors' samples. CDR3 region: CASSSRQPGVMNTEAFF. The CDR3 bases are TGTGCCAGCAGCTCCCGGCAGCCTGGGGTCATGAACACTGAAGCTTTCTTT.